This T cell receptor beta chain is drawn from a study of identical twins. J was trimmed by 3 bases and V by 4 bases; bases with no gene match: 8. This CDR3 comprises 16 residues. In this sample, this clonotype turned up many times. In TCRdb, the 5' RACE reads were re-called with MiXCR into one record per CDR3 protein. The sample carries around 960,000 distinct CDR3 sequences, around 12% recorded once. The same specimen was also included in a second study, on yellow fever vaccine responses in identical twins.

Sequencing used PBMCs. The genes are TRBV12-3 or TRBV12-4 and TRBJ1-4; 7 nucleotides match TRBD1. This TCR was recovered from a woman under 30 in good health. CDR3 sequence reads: CASSSGQSIANEKLFF. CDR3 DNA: TGTGCCAGCAGTTCGGGACAGTCGATTGCTAATGAAAAACTGTTTTTT.